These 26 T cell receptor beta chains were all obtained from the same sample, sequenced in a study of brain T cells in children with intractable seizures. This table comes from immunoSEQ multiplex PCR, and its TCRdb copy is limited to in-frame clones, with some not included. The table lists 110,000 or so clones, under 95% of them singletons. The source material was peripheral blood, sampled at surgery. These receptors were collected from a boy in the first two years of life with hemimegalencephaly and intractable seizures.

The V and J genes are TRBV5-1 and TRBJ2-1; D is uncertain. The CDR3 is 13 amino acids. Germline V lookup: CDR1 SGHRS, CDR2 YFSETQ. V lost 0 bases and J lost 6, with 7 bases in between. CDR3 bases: TGCGCCAGCAGCTTGGCACCCGCCAATGAGCAGTTCTTC. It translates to CASSLAPANEQFF.

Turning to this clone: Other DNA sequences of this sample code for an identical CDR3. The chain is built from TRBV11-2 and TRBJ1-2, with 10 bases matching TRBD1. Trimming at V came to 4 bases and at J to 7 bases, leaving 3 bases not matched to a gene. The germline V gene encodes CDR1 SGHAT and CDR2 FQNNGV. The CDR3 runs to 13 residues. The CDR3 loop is CASSSDRGGGYTF. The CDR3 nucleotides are TGTGCCAGCAGCTCGGACAGGGGGGGTGGCTACACCTTC.

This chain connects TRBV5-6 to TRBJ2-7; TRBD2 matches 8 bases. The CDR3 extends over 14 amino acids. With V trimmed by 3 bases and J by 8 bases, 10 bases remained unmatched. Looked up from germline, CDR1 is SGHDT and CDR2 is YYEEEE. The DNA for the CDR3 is TGTGCCAGCAGCTACAACGACGCGGGGGGCAAGCAGTACTTC. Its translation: CASSYNDAGGKQYF.

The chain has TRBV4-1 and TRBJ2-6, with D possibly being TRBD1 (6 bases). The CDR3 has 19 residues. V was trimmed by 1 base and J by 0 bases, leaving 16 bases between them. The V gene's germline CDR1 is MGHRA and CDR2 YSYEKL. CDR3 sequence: CASSQVRGQPLSGANVLTF. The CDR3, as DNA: TGCGCCAGCAGCCAAGTGAGGGGACAACCACTCTCTGGGGCCAACGTCCTGACTTTC.

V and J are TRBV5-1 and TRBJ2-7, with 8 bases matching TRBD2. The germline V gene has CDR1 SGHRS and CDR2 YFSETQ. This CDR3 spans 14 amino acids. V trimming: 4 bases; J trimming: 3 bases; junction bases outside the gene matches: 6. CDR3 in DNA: TGCGCCAGCAGCCCGGGGGGGGGACTCTACGAGCAGTACTTC. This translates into CASSPGGGLYEQYF.

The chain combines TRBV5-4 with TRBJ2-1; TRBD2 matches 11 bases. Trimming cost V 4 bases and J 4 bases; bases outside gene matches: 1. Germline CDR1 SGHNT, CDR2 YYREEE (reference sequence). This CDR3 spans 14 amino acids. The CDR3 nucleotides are TGTGCCAGCAGCACTAGCGGGAGTTACAATGAGCAGTTCTTC. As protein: CASSTSGSYNEQFF.

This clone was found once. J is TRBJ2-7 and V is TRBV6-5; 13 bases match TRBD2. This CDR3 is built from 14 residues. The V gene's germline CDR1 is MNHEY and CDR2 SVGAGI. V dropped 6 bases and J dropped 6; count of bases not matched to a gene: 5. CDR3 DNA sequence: TGTGCCAGCAGCTGGACTAGCGGGAGTTCCGAGCAGTACTTC. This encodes CASSWTSGSSEQYF.

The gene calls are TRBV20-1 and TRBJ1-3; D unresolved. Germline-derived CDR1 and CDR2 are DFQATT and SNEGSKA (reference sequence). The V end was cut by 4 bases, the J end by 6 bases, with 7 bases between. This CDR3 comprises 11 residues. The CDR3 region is CSATNLNTIYF. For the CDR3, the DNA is TGCAGTGCTACCAATCTAAACACCATATATTTT.

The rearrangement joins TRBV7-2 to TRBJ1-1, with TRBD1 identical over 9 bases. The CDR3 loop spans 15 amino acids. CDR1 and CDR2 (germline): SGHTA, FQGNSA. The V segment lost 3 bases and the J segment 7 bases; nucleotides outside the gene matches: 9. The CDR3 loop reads CASSFGQGRVIEAFF. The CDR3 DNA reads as TGTGCCAGCAGCTTCGGACAGGGGCGCGTTATTGAAGCTTTCTTT.

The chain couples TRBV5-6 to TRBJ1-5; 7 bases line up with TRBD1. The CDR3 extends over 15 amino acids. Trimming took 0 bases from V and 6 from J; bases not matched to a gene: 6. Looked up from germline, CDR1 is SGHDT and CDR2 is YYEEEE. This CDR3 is CASSLAQGRGQPQHF. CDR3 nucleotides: TGTGCCAGCAGCTTGGCACAGGGGAGAGGTCAGCCCCAGCATTTT.

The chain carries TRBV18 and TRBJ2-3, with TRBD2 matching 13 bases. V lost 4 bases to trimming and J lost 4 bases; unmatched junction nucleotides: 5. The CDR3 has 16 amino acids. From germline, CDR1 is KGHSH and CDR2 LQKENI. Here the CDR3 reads CASSLAGLAGSDTQYF. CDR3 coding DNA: TGTGCCAGCTCACTGGCGGGACTAGCGGGATCAGATACGCAGTATTTT.

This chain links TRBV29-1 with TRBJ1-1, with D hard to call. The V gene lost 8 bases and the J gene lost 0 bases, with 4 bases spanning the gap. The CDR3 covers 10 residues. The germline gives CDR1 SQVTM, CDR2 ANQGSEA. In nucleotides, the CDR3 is TGCAGCCCTATGAACACTGAAGCTTTCTTT. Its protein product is CSPMNTEAFF.

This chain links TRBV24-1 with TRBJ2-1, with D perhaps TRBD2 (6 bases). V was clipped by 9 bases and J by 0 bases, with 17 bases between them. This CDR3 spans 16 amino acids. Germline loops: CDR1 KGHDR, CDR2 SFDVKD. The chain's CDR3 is CATQTSSPDSYNEQFF. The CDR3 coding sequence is TGTGCCACCCAAACTAGCTCACCCGACTCCTACAATGAGCAGTTCTTC.

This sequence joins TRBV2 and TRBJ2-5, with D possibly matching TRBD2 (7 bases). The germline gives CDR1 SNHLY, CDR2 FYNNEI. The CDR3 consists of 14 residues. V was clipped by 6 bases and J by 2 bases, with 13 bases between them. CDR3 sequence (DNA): TGTGCCAGCAGCTCACAGGGAGGGCAAGAGACCCAGTACTTC. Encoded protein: CASSSQGGQETQYF. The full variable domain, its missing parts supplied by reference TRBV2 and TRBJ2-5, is EPEVTQTPSHQVTQMGQEVILRCVPISNHLYFYWYRQILGQKVEFLVSFYNNEISEKSEIFDDQFSVERPDGSNFTLKIRSTKLEDSAMYFCASSSQGGQETQYFGPGTRLLVL.

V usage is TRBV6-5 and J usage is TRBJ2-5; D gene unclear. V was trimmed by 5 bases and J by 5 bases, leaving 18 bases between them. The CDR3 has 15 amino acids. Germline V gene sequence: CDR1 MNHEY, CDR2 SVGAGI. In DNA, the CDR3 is TGTGCCAGCAGTCCTCCCCTGATCGGTAGGGAGACCCAGTACTTC. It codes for CASSPPLIGRETQYF.

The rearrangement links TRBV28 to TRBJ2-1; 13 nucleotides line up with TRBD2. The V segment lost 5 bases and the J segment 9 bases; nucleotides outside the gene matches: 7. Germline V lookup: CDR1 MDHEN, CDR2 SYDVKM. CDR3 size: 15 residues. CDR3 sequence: CASSRTSGRGGEQFF. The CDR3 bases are TGTGCCAGCAGTCGGACTAGCGGGAGAGGCGGTGAGCAGTTCTTC.

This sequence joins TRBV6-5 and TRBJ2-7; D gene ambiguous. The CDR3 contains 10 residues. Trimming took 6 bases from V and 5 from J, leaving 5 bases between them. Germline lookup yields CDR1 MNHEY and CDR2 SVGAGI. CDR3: CASRGHEQYF. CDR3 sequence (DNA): TGTGCCAGCAGGGGCCACGAGCAGTACTTC.

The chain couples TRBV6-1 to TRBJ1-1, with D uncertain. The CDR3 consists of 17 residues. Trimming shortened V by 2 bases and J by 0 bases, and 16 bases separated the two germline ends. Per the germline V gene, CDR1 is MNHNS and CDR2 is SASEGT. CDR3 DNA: TGTGCCAGCAGTGAAACGAATCCGAGGGTTATGAACACTGAAGCTTTCTTT. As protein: CASSETNPRVMNTEAFF.

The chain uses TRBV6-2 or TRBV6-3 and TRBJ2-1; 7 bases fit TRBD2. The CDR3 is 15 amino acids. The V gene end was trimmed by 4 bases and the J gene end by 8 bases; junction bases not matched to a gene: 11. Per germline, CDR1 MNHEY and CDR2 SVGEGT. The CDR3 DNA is TGTGCCAGCAGTTGGGGTAGCGGGCCCCCCGATGAGCAGTTCTTC. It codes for CASSWGSGPPDEQFF.

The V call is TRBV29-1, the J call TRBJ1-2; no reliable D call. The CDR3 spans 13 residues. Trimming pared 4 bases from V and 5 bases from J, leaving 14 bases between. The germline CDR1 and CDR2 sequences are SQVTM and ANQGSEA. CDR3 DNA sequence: TGCAGCGTTGTCCTGACTGGGATGTATGGCTACACCTTC. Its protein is CSVVLTGMYGYTF.

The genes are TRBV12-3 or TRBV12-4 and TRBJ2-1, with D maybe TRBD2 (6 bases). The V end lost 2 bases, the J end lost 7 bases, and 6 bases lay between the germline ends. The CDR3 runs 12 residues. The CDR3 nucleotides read TGTGCCAGCAGTTTACTAGCGAATGAGCAGTTCTTC. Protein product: CASSLLANEQFF.

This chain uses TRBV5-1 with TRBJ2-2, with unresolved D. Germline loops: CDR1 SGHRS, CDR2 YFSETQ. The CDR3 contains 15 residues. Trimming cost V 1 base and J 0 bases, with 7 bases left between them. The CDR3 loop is CASSLSTPNTGELFF. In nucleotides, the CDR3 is TGCGCCAGCAGCTTGTCTACGCCGAACACCGGGGAGCTGTTTTTT.

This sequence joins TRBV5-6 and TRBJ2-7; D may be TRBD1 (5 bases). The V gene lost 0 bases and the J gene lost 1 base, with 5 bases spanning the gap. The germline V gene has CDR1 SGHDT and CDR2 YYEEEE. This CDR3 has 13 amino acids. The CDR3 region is CASSLDRSYEQYF. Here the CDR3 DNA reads TGTGCCAGCAGCTTGGACAGGTCCTACGAGCAGTACTTC.

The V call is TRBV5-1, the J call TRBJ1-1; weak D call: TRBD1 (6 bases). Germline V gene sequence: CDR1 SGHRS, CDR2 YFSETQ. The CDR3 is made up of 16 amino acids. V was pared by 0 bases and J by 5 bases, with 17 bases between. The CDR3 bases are TGCGCCAGCAGCTTGGAGCCGGCAGGGGCGGGGACTGAAGCTTTCTTT. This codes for CASSLEPAGAGTEAFF.

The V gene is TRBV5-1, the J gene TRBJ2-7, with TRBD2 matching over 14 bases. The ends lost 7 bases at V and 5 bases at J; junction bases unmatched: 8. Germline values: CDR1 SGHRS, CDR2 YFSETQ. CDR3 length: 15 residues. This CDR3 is CASGDGLAGGNEQYF. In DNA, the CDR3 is TGCGCCAGCGGAGACGGACTAGCGGGAGGCAACGAGCAGTACTTC.

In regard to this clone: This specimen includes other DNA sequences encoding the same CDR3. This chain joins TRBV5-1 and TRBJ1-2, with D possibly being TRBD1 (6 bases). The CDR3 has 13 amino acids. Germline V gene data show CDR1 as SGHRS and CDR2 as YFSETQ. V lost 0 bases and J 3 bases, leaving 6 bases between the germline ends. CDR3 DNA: TGCGCCAGCAGCTTGGACAGGGACTATGGCTACACCTTC. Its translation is CASSLDRDYGYTF.